Listed below are T cell receptor beta chains from one sample, sequenced in a study of blood T cell repertoires in COVID-19. Data came from immunoSEQ multiplex PCR; TCRdb stores just in-frame clones and leaves some out. Counted here are around 280,000 clones, around four fifths occurring once; the ten biggest clones make up approximately 4.1%. Source material: peripheral blood. These receptors all stem from a woman aged 50 to 65 with active or convalescent COVID-19. CDR3s include the opening cysteine and the closing phenylalanine or tryptophan. Each record gives: D gene, J gene, clone size, V gene, CDR3 protein, CDR3 DNA. D genes are given only for firm matches. Clone size, where shown, is once, few, many, or a class for clones that have expanded.

>NA|TRBJ1-3|NA|TRBV6-1
CASSEALTGPSGNTIYF
TGTGCCAGCAGTGAAGCCCTGACAGGTCCCTCTGGAAACACCATATATTTT
>NA|TRBJ2-3|few|TRBV3-1/TRBV3-2
CASSPTWADTDTQYF
TGTGCCAGCAGCCCGACGTGGGCTGACACAGATACGCAGTATTTT
>NA|TRBJ2-1|NA|TRBV29-1
CSVGLTRDEQFF
TGCAGCGTGGGGCTTACCAGGGATGAGCAGTTCTTC
>NA|TRBJ1-1|NA|TRBV3-1/TRBV3-2
CASSQGTAAAEAFF
TGTGCCAGCAGCCAAGGGACAGCCGCTGCTGAAGCTTTCTTT
>NA|TRBJ2-7|NA|TRBV9
CASSTSGDYEQYF
TGTGCCAGCAGCACGTCAGGGGACTACGAGCAGTACTTC
>TRBD1|TRBJ2-7|NA|TRBV15
CATSRGGTGGYEQYF
TGTGCCACCAGCAGAGGGGGGACAGGGGGCTACGAGCAGTACTTC
>NA|TRBJ1-3|once|TRBV5-5
CASSSGGAERNTIYF
TGTGCCAGCAGCTCGGGCGGGGCCGAGAGAAACACCATATATTTT
>NA|TRBJ2-3|NA|TRBV11-2
CASSSTSPSDTQYF
TGTGCCAGCAGCTCGACTTCACCCTCGGATACGCAGTATTTT
>NA|TRBJ2-5|once|TRBV30
CAWSSSEETQYF
TGTGCCTGGAGTTCTAGCGAGGAGACCCAGTACTTC
>NA|TRBJ1-5|once|TRBV28
CASISEGYQPQHF
TGTGCCAGCATCTCGGAGGGGTATCAGCCCCAGCATTTT
>TRBD2|TRBJ2-2|NA|TRBV11-1
CASRHSGRDDTGELFF
TGTGCCAGCAGACATAGCGGGAGGGACGACACCGGGGAGCTGTTTTTT
>TRBD1|TRBJ1-2|few|TRBV4-1
CASSLPGQGAYGYTF
TGCGCCAGCAGCCTTCCTGGGCAGGGGGCATATGGCTACACCTTC
>TRBD2|TRBJ2-1|NA|TRBV3-1/TRBV3-2
CASSRREGSYNEQFF
TGTGCCAGCAGCCGCCGGGAGGGGTCCTACAATGAGCAGTTCTTC
>NA|TRBJ2-1|NA|TRBV3-1/TRBV3-2
CASSRVTGGQFF
TGTGCCAGCAGCCGGGTGACGGGTGGGCAGTTCTTC
>NA|TRBJ2-7|NA|TRBV24-1
CATSDGAVGGRPYEQYF
TGTGCCACCAGTGACGGGGCAGTAGGGGGAAGGCCCTACGAGCAGTACTTC
>NA|TRBJ1-1|NA|TRBV6-5
CASDLDRTYTEAFF
TGTGCCAGCGACCTTGACAGGACATACACTGAAGCTTTCTTT
>TRBD2|TRBJ2-3|NA|TRBV5-6
CASSLRLAGWDTQYF
TGTGCCAGCAGCTTGCGACTAGCGGGATGGGATACGCAGTATTTT